Below are 17 T cell receptor beta chains sequenced from a single sample in a study of T cells after yellow fever vaccination. TCRdb re-called the 5' RACE reads through MiXCR, storing one row per CDR3 protein. The top ten hold approximately 15% of the sample, which has 600,000 to 750,000 distinct CDR3 sequences, roughly 12% seen once. Sequencing was performed on PBMCs, taken on the day of the yellow fever booster vaccination. The receptors shown here come from a man in his thirties or forties who received the YFV17D yellow fever vaccine.

The chain uses TRBV29-1 and TRBJ2-1, with D perhaps being TRBD1 or TRBD2 (5 bases each). CDR1 is SQVTM and CDR2 is ANQGSEA in the germline V gene. The CDR3 is made up of 13 amino acids. V was clipped by 7 bases and J by 5 bases, with 15 bases between them. CDR3 sequence reads: CSALGPTHNEQFF. The CDR3 region has the DNA TGCAGCGCTTTGGGACCGACCCACAATGAGCAGTTCTTC.

This clonotype was recorded at least ten times. This rearrangement joins TRBV12-3 or TRBV12-4 to TRBJ2-5; D remains unclear. The V gene lost 2 bases and the J gene lost 9 bases, with 10 bases spanning the gap. This CDR3 is 12 amino acids long. Here the CDR3 reads CASSLPGKAQYF. CDR3 DNA sequence: TGTGCCAGCAGTTTACCCGGAAAAGCCCAGTACTTC.

This chain uses TRBV10-2 with TRBJ2-7, with D possibly TRBD1 on 7 matching bases. The V end was cut by 10 bases, the J end by 6 bases, with 22 bases between. This CDR3 spans 14 amino acids. From germline, CDR1 is WSHSY and CDR2 SAAADI. DNA for the CDR3: TGCGCCACGGCCGAGTTGGACAGGCGGGGCGAGCAGTACTTC. Protein: CATAELDRRGEQYF.

This clonotype was picked up many times. This chain uses TRBV6-1 with TRBJ2-1, with TRBD1 identical over 8 bases. The CDR3 has 16 residues. Germline V lookup: CDR1 MNHNS, CDR2 SASEGT. V dropped 6 bases and J dropped 1; count of bases not matched to a gene: 8. Here the CDR3 reads CASRGGQGFSYNEQFF. CDR3 in DNA: TGTGCCAGCAGGGGCGGACAGGGATTTTCCTACAATGAGCAGTTCTTC.

The chain has TRBV12-5 and TRBJ2-3; D is unresolved. With 3 bases removed from V and 0 bases from J, the gap between germline ends came to 10 bases. CDR3 length equals 15 residues. The germline gives CDR1 LGHNT, CDR2 FRNRAP. The CDR3 loop reads CASGLGSSSTDTQYF. In DNA form, the CDR3 reads TGTGCTAGTGGTTTAGGCAGTTCCAGCACAGATACGCAGTATTTT.

The chain couples TRBV5-1 to TRBJ2-5; 16 bases are shared with TRBD2. Trimming removed 4 bases from V and 2 bases from J; junction bases left unmatched: 8. The germline CDR1 and CDR2 sequences are SGHRS and YFSETQ. This CDR3 has 18 residues. CDR3: CASSGGLAGGPRQETQYF. The DNA for the CDR3 is TGCGCCAGCAGCGGGGGACTAGCGGGAGGGCCACGGCAAGAGACCCAGTACTTC.

This clonotype was seen more than once but under ten times. This chain connects TRBV29-1 to TRBJ2-5; D might be TRBD2 (5 bases). The CDR3 is made up of 13 amino acids. The germline V gene has CDR1 SQVTM and CDR2 ANQGSEA. Trimming took 3 bases from V and 2 from J, leaving 10 bases between them. The CDR3 nucleotides read TGCAGCGTTGAGAGGGTCCCACAAGAGACCCAGTACTTC. Translation: CSVERVPQETQYF.

This clonotype has more than one count but fewer than ten. The V gene is TRBV6-2 or TRBV6-3, the J gene TRBJ2-7; either TRBD1 or TRBD2 may supply D (5 bases each). The CDR3 consists of 13 residues. CDR1 MNHEY and CDR2 SVGEGT come from the germline V gene. The V end lost 7 bases, the J end lost 6 bases, and 16 bases lay between the germline ends. In nucleotides, the CDR3 is TGTGCCAGCATTCGGGACGGATCGTCCGAGCAGTACTTC. Its translation is CASIRDGSSEQYF.

The table lists this clonotype with many counts. V gene TRBV7-9 combines with J gene TRBJ2-7, with TRBD2 identical over 8 bases. CDR1 and CDR2 from the germline V gene are SEHNR and FQNEAQ (reference sequence). The CDR3 covers 15 residues. The V and J ends lost 6 bases and 0 bases, in that order; junction bases with no gene match: 7. Here the CDR3 DNA reads TGTGCCAGCAGTTCTACCAGCGGGAGCTCCTACGAGCAGTACTTC. It is translated as CASSSTSGSSYEQYF.

The V call is TRBV18, the J call TRBJ2-7; no clear D. The CDR3 is 14 residues long. Germline CDR1 KGHSH, CDR2 LQKENI. V lost 0 bases, J lost 6 bases, and 12 bases lay in between. The CDR3 region is CASSPPSQRGEQYF. The DNA for the CDR3 is TGTGCCAGCTCACCACCCTCCCAGCGAGGCGAGCAGTACTTC.

This clonotype was seen ten or more times. The rearrangement joins TRBV9 to TRBJ2-4; possible D gene TRBD1, 6 bases. This CDR3 has 14 amino acids. Trimming stripped 0 bases from V and 6 bases from J, with 10 bases between. Germline CDR1 SGDLS, CDR2 YYNGEE. The CDR3 DNA is TGTGCCAGCAGCGTAGGTGGACAGCTAAACATTCAGTACTTC. It codes for CASSVGGQLNIQYF.

This clonotype was picked up a small number of times. The rearrangement links TRBV20-1 to TRBJ2-5, with 7 bases aligning to TRBD1. The CDR3 is 13 residues long. The germline V gene has CDR1 DFQATT and CDR2 SNEGSKA (reference sequence). The ends lost 3 bases at V and 4 bases at J; junction bases unmatched: 5. CDR3 sequence reads: CSARTGYRETQYF. CDR3 DNA: TGCAGTGCTAGGACAGGGTACCGAGAGACCCAGTACTTC.

The rearrangement joins TRBV6-5 to TRBJ2-1; D might be TRBD1 (5 bases). Trimming left V 6 bases short and J 10 bases short, with 13 bases between. This CDR3 has 12 amino acids. Germline loops: CDR1 MNHEY, CDR2 SVGAGI. CDR3 in amino acids: CASSNSDREQFF. CDR3 sequence (DNA): TGTGCCAGCAGCAACAGCGACAGAGAGCAGTTCTTC.

The sample holds a few counts of this clonotype. The CDR3 nucleotides read TGTGCCAGCACCGCTCCCAACACCGGGGAGCTGTTTTTT. Protein: CASTAPNTGELFF. The chain links TRBV12-3 or TRBV12-4 to TRBJ2-2; D not certain. The CDR3 extends over 13 amino acids. V was pared by 7 bases and J by 2 bases, with 8 bases between.

The V call is TRBV20-1, the J call TRBJ2-1; TRBD2 aligns across 13 bases. The V gene's germline CDR1 is DFQATT and CDR2 SNEGSKA (reference sequence). V was pared by 6 bases and J by 9 bases, with 8 bases of the junction left unmatched. This CDR3 is 14 amino acids long. The CDR3 loop reads CSAGFGTSGVEQFF. The CDR3 nucleotides are TGCAGTGCGGGGTTCGGGACTAGCGGGGTTGAGCAGTTCTTC.

The chain uses TRBV20-1 and TRBJ2-4; TRBD2 matches at 10 bases. This CDR3 contains 13 residues. Trimming cost V 4 bases and J 7 bases; bases outside gene matches: 4. From germline, CDR1 is DFQATT and CDR2 SNEGSKA (reference sequence). The CDR3 here is CSATSGSENIQYF. The CDR3 DNA sequence: TGCAGTGCTACTAGCGGGAGTGAGAACATTCAGTACTTC.

This clonotype has just a few counts. The rearrangement uses TRBV4-1 and TRBJ2-7; D remains ambiguous. There are 15 residues in the CDR3. Germline-derived CDR1 and CDR2 are MGHRA and YSYEKL. V was clipped by 4 bases and J by 2 bases, with 15 bases between them. CDR3 sequence reads: CASSLLDDATYEQYF. For the CDR3, the DNA is TGCGCCAGCAGCCTACTCGATGATGCCACCTACGAGCAGTACTTC.